This TCR beta chain was documented in a study of T cell clonality in common variable immunodeficiency (dated by TCRdb to about 2015). Standard criteria were used to diagnose CVID, namely serum IgG, IgA and/or IgM reduced below the normal range together with specific antibody deficiency. A total of fewer than 50 subjects (roughly 15 female and roughly 29 male; age range roughly 9 to 70 years, mean age around 41) were included in the CVID group. Most of the CVID patients and most of the healthy controls were of Caucasian heritage. At the time of study participation, every CVID subject had been on replacement immunoglobulin therapy for at least one year. At blood collection, none of the CVID subjects was ill or on immunomodulatory or immunosuppressive medication. Heparinized peripheral whole blood samples of about 4.5 to 8 ml were collected from each donor. Genomic DNA from adults with common variable immune deficiency (CVID) and from healthy adult controls was used for sequencing of TCRbeta CDR3 repertoires. To isolate peripheral blood mononuclear cells, diluted blood was subjected to density centrifugation over Hypaque 1077 or Ficoll-Paque. Genomic DNA was extracted from unsorted mononuclear cells by Qiagen column purification or by a centrifugation-based method.

For this clone: No cognate antigen has been identified for it.

Broader findings and caveats from the paper: Increased TCRbeta clonality was found in CVID subjects compared with healthy controls (t-test p = 0.018), with the increase being most characteristic of about a third of subjects. CVID subjects shared fewer TCRbeta clones with each other than healthy controls did (p < 0.0001). Correlations of repertoire features with clinical complications were constrained by heterogeneity among patients within the CVID cohort. CVID TCRbeta sequences were reported to have fewer deletions and N-nucleotide insertions and to lack highly modified clones with 13 or more V deletions. Although equal DNA input was used, an average of roughly 80,000 unique sequences per sample was obtained for controls, compared with approximately 30,000 for CVID samples. It was noted by the authors that sequencing of the repertoires of T cell subpopulations would be needed to clarify the cause of the increased clonality in CVID.

Equivalent amounts of genomic DNA from CVID and control samples were used as sequencing input. For every sample, a 60 bp segment covering the rearranged TCRbeta CDR3 region was amplified and then sequenced. The immunoSEQ assay, a bias-corrected multiplex PCR with high-throughput sequencing, was employed for TCRbeta amplification. Under the source paper's analysis protocol: Every unique nucleotide sequence counted as a clone and was annotated with V, D and J genes, copy number and frequency. Sequences were labeled productive if in frame, and non-productive if out of frame or containing stop codons. As previously described, clonality was computed from Shannon's entropy. Mean CDR3 Kyte-Doolittle hydropathy was derived from the predicted amino acid sequences of productive clones. Using the R hclust function, scaled V gene usage was clustered hierarchically with Manhattan distance and complete linkage. Sharing of clones by CDR3 amino acid sequence was evaluated by resampling 12 repertoires per group over 100 rounds. The repertoires were searched for 55 to 75 published EBV-specific TCRbeta sequences and roughly 250 published CMV-specific TCRbeta sequences. After a couple of CVID samples that produced fewer than 10,000 sequences were dropped from the analysis, around 40 CVID repertoires remained. TCRdb retrieved this table from immuneACCESS and kept in-frame rearrangements only. Not all clones are present; in checked studies, unresolved V genes account for under half, and no reason is known for the remainder. Clonal size and the V and J genes are those of that table, whereas D and trimming came from the DNA. The sample has some 19,000 clones on record, with no singletons. The ten largest clones capture 24% of the sample.

What was sequenced was peripheral blood mononuclear cells. This receptor was identified in a human donor with common variable immunodeficiency.

The covered CDR3 bases are TGTGCCAGCTCACCACGTGACAGGCACGGC. Translation gives CASSPRDRHG. The full CDR3 sequence reads CASSPRDRHGYTF. Here the chain combines TRBV18 and TRBJ1-2, with TRBD1 tentatively as D gene (6 bases match). The CDR3 extends 3 residues past the end of the read, so its final part is completed from the germline J gene. Looking up the germline V gene yields CDR1 KGHSH and CDR2 LQKENI. From the cysteine up to the phenylalanine, the CDR3 has a length of 13 residues. Shown are 30 bases from within the CDR3, in frame from base 1.